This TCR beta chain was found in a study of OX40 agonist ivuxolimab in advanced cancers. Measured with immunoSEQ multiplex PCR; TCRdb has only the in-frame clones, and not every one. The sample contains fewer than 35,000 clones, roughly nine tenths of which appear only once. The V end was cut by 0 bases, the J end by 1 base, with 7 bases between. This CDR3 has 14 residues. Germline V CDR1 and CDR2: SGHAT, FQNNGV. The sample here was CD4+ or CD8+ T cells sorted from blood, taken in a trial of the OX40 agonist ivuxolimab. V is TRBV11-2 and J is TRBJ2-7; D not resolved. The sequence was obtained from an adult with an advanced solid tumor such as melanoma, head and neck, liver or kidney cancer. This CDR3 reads CASSLDLSSYEQYF. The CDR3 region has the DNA TGTGCCAGCAGCTTAGATTTGAGTTCCTACGAGCAGTACTTC.